A selection of T cell receptor beta chains follows, all from one sample in a study of T cell repertoires in ileal Crohn's disease. Sequencing used immunoSEQ multiplex PCR; TCRdb keeps in-frame clones, though not all of them. The sample includes fewer than 20,000 clones, over 45% of them seen just once. Specimen: ileal tissue. The receptors were gathered from an adult with Crohn's disease. Both conserved end residues are part of each CDR3.

14,TRBV2,CASGGGGIYNEQFF
12,TRBV25-1,CASSVVYNEQFF
17,TRBV2,CASSPRRVSALSYEQYF
16,TRBV5-1,CASSKQGVSLSYEQYF
16,TRBV7-8,CASSLVLAGGLETQYF
15,TRBV2,CASSSTGWSNEKLFF
13,TRBV30,CACDRGANEKLFF
15,TRBV29-1,CSVESLGGLAGVPFF
14,TRBV4-1,CASSQTGRSGEQYF
13,TRBV18,CASSSGGKETQYF
15,TRBV11-2,CASSLAARVRTEAFF
14,TRBV6-4,CASSRREGLNEQFF
13,TRBV5-1,CASSLQGNYGYTF
14,TRBV28,CASKTGDFRSEQYF
13,TRBV5-4,CASSRGSNEKLFF
13,TRBV10-2,CASSEPGNYGYTF
18,TRBV4-1,CASSQDVVRDSPNWEQYF
17,TRBV30,CAWTPYSRVSGANVLTF
13,TRBV29-1,CSVETSFNNEQFF
11,TRBV6-5,CASRRENTQYF
15,TRBV19,CASSYRPTGNTEAFF
12,TRBV29-1,CSVAGQREKLFF
12,TRBV10-2,CASNQGSYGYTF
15,TRBV7-2,CASSRDQGSNQPQHF
13,TRBV29-1,CSVEEGVDGEAFF
16,TRBV29-1,CSAEGWTRDGSYEQYF
13,TRBV6-5,CASRLTITDTQYF
16,TRBV5-1,CASSPAGLAGSFELFF
11,TRBV20-1,CSVSPTVEAFF
16,TRBV2,CASTRQGQSSGNTIYF
15,TRBV10-2,CASSDFGTGPYGYTF
14,TRBV7-2,CASSLGAGSREQFF
15,TRBV6-1,CASSESGYSYNEQFF
15,TRBV11-2,CASSAGQGDINEQFF
13,TRBV29-1,CSVEDRVSSGYTF
13,TRBV29-1,CSVETGGEQPQHF
17,TRBV27,CASSFLAEGQGNNEQFF
16,TRBV28,CASSETTGSLNEKLFF
12,TRBV7-9,CASSLVRGEAFF
15,TRBV28,CASSTPERFNYGYTF
13,TRBV5-1,CASSLTGRTEAFF
13,TRBV29-1,CSVPIRQSETQYF
15,TRBV27,CASSPSGYDTDTQYF
12,TRBV4-1,CASSQVMDTQYF
14,TRBV13,CASSLAGTVYGYTF
13,TRBV6-5,CASSWGRLYEQYF
15,TRBV18,CASSSAGGSGNTIYF
15,TRBV2,CASSEVSAAQGEQYF
17,TRBV9,CASSVVGSGRANNEQFF
14,TRBV19,CASSVQGAGAEAFF